This T cell receptor beta chain was identified during a study of technical replicates of blood from four donors. The method was immunoSEQ multiplex PCR; TCRdb's version includes in-frame clones alone and lacks a portion of them. The profile shows tens of thousands of clones, 95% to 98% of them singletons. J gave up 4 bases and V 2 bases, and 10 bases lay outside the gene matches. Germline CDR1 reads SGHVS; CDR2 reads FQNEAQ. The CDR3 sequence is 17 residues long. This chain joins TRBV7-8 and TRBJ1-4; 7 bases fit TRBD1. Source material: T cells isolated from PBMCs. This sequence originates from a human donor in good health. The CDR3 coding sequence is TGTGCCAGCAGCTTAAAGACAGGGACTCTTAATAATGAAAAACTGTTTTTT. Protein product: CASSLKTGTLNNEKLFF.